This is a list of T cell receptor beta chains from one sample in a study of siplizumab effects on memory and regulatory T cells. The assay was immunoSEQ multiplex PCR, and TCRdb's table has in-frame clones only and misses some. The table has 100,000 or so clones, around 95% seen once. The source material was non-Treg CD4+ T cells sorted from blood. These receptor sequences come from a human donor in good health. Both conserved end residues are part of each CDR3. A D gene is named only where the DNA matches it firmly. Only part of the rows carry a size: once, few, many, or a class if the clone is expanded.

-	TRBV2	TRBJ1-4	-	TGTGCCAGCAGTTCTTCAGGACAGACGAATGAAAAACTGTTTTTT	CASSSSGQTNEKLFF
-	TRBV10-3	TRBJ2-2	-	TGTGCCATCAGTGAGCAGGACAGCGGGGCCTACACCGGGGAGCTGTTTTTT	CAISEQDSGAYTGELFF
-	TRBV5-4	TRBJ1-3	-	TGTGCCAGCAGCTTGTATTCAGGGGGAAACACCATATATTTT	CASSLYSGGNTIYF
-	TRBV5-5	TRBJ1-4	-	TGTGCCAGCAGCCTTACAGGGACTAATGAAAAACTGTTTTTT	CASSLTGTNEKLFF
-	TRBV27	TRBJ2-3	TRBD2	TGTGCCAGCAGTTTCCTGCTGGGACTAGCGGGGCTAAGCACAGATACGCAGTATTTT	CASSFLLGLAGLSTDTQYF
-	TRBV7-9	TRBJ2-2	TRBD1	TGTGCCAGCAGCTTAAGGGGACAGGGCCCCTCGACCGGGGAGCTGTTTTTT	CASSLRGQGPSTGELFF
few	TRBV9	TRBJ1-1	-	TGTGCCAGCAAACCCGGAGGCACTGAAGCTTTCTTT	CASKPGGTEAFF
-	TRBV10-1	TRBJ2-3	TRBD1	TGCGCCAGCATGCGGACAGGGGGATCAGATACGCAGTATTTT	CASMRTGGSDTQYF
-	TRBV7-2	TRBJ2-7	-	TGTGCCAGCAGCTTAAATGCGGTCTACGAGCAGTACTTC	CASSLNAVYEQYF
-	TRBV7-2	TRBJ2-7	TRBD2	TGTGCCAGCAGCTTAGGGCGGGGGGGATACGAGCAGTACTTC	CASSLGRGGYEQYF
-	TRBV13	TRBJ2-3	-	TGTGCCAGCAGCTTAGAAGGGGTTTTTCGGGGGAAGGGCATGGATACGCAGTATTTT	CASSLEGVFRGKGMDTQYF
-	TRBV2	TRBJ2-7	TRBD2	TGTGCCAGCAGTGTGAGCGGGAGCTCCTACGAGCAGTACTTC	CASSVSGSSYEQYF
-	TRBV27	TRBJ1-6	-	TGTGCCAGCAACAATTACGGGGCAGCGAATAATTCACCCCTCCACTTT	CASNNYGAANNSPLHF
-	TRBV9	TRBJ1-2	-	TGTGCCAGCAGCGTAGACGGGGGATCAGGTGATGGCTACACCTTC	CASSVDGGSGDGYTF
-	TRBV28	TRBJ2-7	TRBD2	TGTGCCAGCAGGCGCTATGGGGGGGTCTTGGGCTACGAGCAGTACTTC	CASRRYGGVLGYEQYF
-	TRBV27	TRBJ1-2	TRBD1	TGTGCCAGCAGTAGGACAGGGGGCCTCTATGGCTACACCTTC	CASSRTGGLYGYTF
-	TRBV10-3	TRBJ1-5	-	TGTGCCATCAGTGACCCAAATCAGCCCCAGCATTTT	CAISDPNQPQHF
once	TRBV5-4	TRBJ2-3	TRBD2	TGTGCCAGCAGCCCGGGACTAGAAAAAACAGATACGCAGTATTTT	CASSPGLEKTDTQYF
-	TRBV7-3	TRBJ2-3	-	TGTGCCAGCAGCCCGTATACTAGCACAGATACGCAGTATTTT	CASSPYTSTDTQYF
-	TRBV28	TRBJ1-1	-	TGTGCCAGCAGTTATACGTGGCGGAACACTGAAGCTTTCTTT	CASSYTWRNTEAFF
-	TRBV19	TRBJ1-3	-	TGTGCCAGTAGTACCACGGTGGGAAACACCATATATTTT	CASSTTVGNTIYF
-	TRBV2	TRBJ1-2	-	TGTGCCAGCAGACCCGAGGGGGGAACTAACTATGGCTACACCTTC	CASRPEGGTNYGYTF
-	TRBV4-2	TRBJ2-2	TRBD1	TGTGCCAGCAGCCAAGTAGCGGGACAGGGGGCATACACCGGGGAGCTGTTTTTT	CASSQVAGQGAYTGELFF
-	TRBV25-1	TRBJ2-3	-	TGTGCCAGCAGTGGACTAGAACCCACAGATACGCAGTATTTT	CASSGLEPTDTQYF
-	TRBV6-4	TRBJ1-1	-	TGTGCCAGCAGCGAACCCACAGGGTTAGGGACTGAAGCTTTCTTT	CASSEPTGLGTEAFF
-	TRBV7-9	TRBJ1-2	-	TGTGCCAGCAGCTTATCTGGGACCACTGGGGATGGCTACACCTTC	CASSLSGTTGDGYTF
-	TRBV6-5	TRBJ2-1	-	TGTGCCAGCGGAAGTCTCTACAATGAGCAGTTCTTC	CASGSLYNEQFF
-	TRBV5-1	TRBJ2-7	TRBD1	TGCGCCAGCAGCTTGGACAGGGGCGCCTACGAGCAGTACTTC	CASSLDRGAYEQYF
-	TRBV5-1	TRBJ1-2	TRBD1	TGCGCCAGCAGCTTGGGGGACAGGGAGGGCTATGGCTACACCTTC	CASSLGDREGYGYTF
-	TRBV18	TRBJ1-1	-	TGTGCCAGCTCAGGGGGGCTCGACACTGAAGCTTTCTTT	CASSGGLDTEAFF
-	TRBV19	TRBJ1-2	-	TGTGCCAGTAGTTCCGGGCGGCCTTACCTCTCTGGCTACACCTTC	CASSSGRPYLSGYTF
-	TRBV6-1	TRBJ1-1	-	TGTGCCAGCAGTCCTCTGGTAGAGGCTTTCTTT	CASSPLVEAFF
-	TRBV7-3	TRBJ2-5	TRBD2	TGTGCCAGCAGCTTATACGGCGGGAGAGAAGAGACCCAGTACTTC	CASSLYGGREETQYF
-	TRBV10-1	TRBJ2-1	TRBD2	TGCGCCAGCAGTGAGACCGGGACTAGCGGAAAAATCTACAATGAGCAGTTCTTC	CASSETGTSGKIYNEQFF
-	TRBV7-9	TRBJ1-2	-	TGTGCCAGCAGCTATGGGACGGAATACTATGGCTACACCTTC	CASSYGTEYYGYTF
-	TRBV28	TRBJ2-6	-	TGTGCCAGCAGTCTTTTGGCCAACGTCCTGACTTTC	CASSLLANVLTF
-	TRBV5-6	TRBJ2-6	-	TGTGCCAGCAGCTTGGCCGGCAGGGGAGAATCTGGGGCCAACGTCCTGACTTTC	CASSLAGRGESGANVLTF
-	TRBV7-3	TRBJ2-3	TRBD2	TGTGCCAGCAGCCCTAAAGCGGGGCTCACAGATACGCAGTATTTT	CASSPKAGLTDTQYF
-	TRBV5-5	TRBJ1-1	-	TGTGCCAGCAGCTGGCCCCGGGCCGGGGGCACTGAAGCTTTCTTT	CASSWPRAGGTEAFF
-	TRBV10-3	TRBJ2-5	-	TGTGCCATCAGTGAGGGACGAGCGGAGACCCAGTACTTC	CAISEGRAETQYF
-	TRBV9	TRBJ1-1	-	TGTGCCAGCAGCGTAGCAGATAACACTGAAGCTTTCTTT	CASSVADNTEAFF
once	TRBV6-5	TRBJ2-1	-	TGTGCCAGCGAGGACTTCCACAATGAGCAGTTCTTC	CASEDFHNEQFF
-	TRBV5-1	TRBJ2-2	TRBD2	TGCGCCAGCAGCTTGACTAGCGGGGCGAACACCGGGGAGCTGTTTTTT	CASSLTSGANTGELFF
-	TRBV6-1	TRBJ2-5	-	TGTGCCAGCCGTCGAGGTTGGGAGACCCAGTACTTC	CASRRGWETQYF
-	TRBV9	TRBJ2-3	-	TGTGCCAGCAGCGGGGAAAACACAGATACGCAGTATTTT	CASSGENTDTQYF
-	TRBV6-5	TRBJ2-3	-	TGTGCCAGCACTATTCCTGCAGATACGCAGTATTTT	CASTIPADTQYF
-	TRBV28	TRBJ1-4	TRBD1	TGTGCCAGCAGCTGGGAGGGGGCCACGACTTACGAAAAACTGTTTTTT	CASSWEGATTYEKLFF
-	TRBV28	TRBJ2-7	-	TGTGCCAGCATCAGGTCGGGCGAGCAGTACTTC	CASIRSGEQYF
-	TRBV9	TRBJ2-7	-	TGTGCCAGCAGCGCTGCCCCCGACTACGAGCAGTACTTC	CASSAAPDYEQYF
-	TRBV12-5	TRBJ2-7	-	TGTGCTAGTGGTTTGGCTAATGCCAGGGTCGAGCAGTACTTC	CASGLANARVEQYF
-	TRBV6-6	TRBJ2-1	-	TGTGCCAGCAGTGGTGGATGGCATGAGCAGTTCTTC	CASSGGWHEQFF
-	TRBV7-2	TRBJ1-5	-	TGTGCCAGCAGCTTACAGCCAGGGCTGCAGCCCCAGCATTTT	CASSLQPGLQPQHF
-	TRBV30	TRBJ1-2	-	TGTGCCTGGAGTCAAGGGAGGGGAGATGGCTACACCTTC	CAWSQGRGDGYTF
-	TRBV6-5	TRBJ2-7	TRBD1	TGTGCCAGCAGCTACGATCAGGGGGCATACGAGCAGTACTTC	CASSYDQGAYEQYF
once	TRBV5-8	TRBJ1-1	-	TGTGCCAGCAGCCCGGATCTGTACTTGTCGAACACTGAAGCTTTCTTT	CASSPDLYLSNTEAFF
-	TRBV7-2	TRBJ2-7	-	TGTGCCAGCAGCGGGCGGGGAGGAGGGGGCGGCTACGAGCAGTACTTC	CASSGRGGGGGYEQYF
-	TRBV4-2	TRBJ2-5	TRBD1	TGTGCCAGCAGCCAAACCCCAGGGGGCTGGGAGACCCAGTACTTC	CASSQTPGGWETQYF